Detailed here is one TCR beta chain. Its antigen is undetermined. RNA transcripts were the template for amplifying TCR beta CDR3 regions. TCR CDR3 underwent first-round RT-PCR with the HTBI primer set. TCRdb processed the multiplex PCR reads anew with MiXCR; each CDR3 protein has one entry. The data show 300,000 to 400,000 distinct CDR3 sequences, 13% seen once. Over 18 months, lack of ophthalmopathy progression marked Graves' hyperthyroidism as stable. The entry originates in a study of T cells in Graves' hyperthyroidism and ophthalmopathy. The study, taken as a whole, reports: Classification by a 13 V-J model distinguished ophthalmopathy from stable hyperthyroidism.

This CDR3 region has 13 residues. From germline, CDR1 is ENHRY and CDR2 SYGVKD. The V gene lost 6 bases and the J gene lost 4 bases, with 10 bases spanning the gap. The V gene is TRBV10-3, the J gene TRBJ1-5; a possible D gene is TRBD1 (5 bases). Sequenced input: blood. This receptor was obtained from a woman between 18 and 29 years old with Graves' hyperthyroidism. The CDR3: CAISGTDNQPQHF. The CDR3 nucleotides read TGTGCCATCAGCGGGACGGATAATCAGCCCCAGCATTTT.